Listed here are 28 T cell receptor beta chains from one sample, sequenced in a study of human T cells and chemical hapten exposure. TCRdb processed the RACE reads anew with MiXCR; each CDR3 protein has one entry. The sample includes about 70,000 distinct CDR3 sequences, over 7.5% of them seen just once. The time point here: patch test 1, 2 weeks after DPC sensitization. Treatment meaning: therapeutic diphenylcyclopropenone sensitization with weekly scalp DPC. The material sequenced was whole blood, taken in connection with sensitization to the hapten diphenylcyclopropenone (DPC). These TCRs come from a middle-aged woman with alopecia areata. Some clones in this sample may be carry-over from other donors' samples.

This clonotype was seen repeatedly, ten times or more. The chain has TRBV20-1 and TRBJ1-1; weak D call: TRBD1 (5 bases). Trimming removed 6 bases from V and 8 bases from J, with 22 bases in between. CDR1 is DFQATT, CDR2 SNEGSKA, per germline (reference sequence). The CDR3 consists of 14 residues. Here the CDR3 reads CSANVDRDLLEAFF. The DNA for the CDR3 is TGCAGTGCCAACGTTGACAGAGACCTTCTAGAAGCTTTCTTT.

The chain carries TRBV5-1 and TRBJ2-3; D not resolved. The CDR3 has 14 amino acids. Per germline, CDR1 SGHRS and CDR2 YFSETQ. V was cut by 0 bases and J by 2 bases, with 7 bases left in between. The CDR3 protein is CASSLAQDTDTQYF. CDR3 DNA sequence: TGCGCCAGCAGCTTGGCGCAGGACACAGATACGCAGTATTTT.

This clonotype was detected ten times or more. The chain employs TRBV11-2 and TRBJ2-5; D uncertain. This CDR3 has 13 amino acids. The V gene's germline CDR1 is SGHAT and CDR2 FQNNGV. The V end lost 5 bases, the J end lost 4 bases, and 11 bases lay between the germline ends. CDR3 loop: CASSHDWGETQYF. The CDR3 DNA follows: TGTGCCAGCAGCCATGACTGGGGAGAGACCCAGTACTTC.

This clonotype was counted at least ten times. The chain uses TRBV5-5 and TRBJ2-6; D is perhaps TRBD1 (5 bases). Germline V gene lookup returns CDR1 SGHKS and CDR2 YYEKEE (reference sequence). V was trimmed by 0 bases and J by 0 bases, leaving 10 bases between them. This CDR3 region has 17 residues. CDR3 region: CASSLGQPSSGANVLTF. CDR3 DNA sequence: TGTGCCAGCAGCTTGGGACAGCCCAGCTCTGGGGCCAACGTCCTGACTTTC.

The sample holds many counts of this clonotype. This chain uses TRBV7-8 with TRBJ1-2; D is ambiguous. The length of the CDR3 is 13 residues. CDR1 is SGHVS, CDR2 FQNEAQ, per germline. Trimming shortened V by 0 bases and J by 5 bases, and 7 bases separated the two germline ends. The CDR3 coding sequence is TGTGCCAGCAGCTTAGCTGTGGAGTATGGCTACACCTTC. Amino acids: CASSLAVEYGYTF.

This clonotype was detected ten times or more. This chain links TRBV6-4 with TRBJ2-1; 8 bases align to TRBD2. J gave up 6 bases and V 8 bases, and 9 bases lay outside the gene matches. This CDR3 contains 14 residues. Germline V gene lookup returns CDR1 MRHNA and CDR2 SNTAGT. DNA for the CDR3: TGTGCCAGCGGGGATAGCGGGGAACCCAATGAGCAGTTCTTC. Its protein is CASGDSGEPNEQFF.

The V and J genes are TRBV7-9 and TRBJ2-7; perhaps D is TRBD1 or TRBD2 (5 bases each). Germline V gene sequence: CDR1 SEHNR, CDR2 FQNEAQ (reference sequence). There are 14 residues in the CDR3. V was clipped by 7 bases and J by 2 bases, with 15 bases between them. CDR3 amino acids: CASTSPGTPYEQYF. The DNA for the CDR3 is TGTGCCAGCACCTCCCCCGGGACCCCCTACGAGCAGTACTTC.

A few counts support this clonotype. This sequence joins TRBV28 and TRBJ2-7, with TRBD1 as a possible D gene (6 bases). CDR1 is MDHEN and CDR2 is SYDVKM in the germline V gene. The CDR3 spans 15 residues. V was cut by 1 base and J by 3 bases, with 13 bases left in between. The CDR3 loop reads CASSLYPGQLYEQYF. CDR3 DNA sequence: TGTGCCAGCAGTTTATATCCTGGACAGCTCTACGAGCAGTACTTC.

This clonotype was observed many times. The CDR3 sequence is CASTNRGQGTYNEQFF. The CDR3 DNA reads as TGTGCCAGTACCAACAGGGGACAGGGTACCTACAATGAGCAGTTCTTC. The chain combines TRBV19 with TRBJ2-1; 9 bases map to TRBD1. Trimming at V came to 7 bases and at J to 2 bases, leaving 9 bases not matched to a gene. CDR1 is LNHDA and CDR2 is SQIVND in the germline V gene (reference sequence). The CDR3 extends over 16 amino acids.

This CDR3 reads CASTMGPRAEQFF. The DNA for the CDR3 is TGTGCCAGTACCATGGGTCCTAGGGCTGAGCAGTTCTTC. J is TRBJ2-1 and V is TRBV19; D remains unclear. CDR3 length equals 13 residues. Germline values: CDR1 LNHDA, CDR2 SQIVND (reference sequence). Deletions cut 7 bases from V and 9 bases from J, with 16 bases between. The full variable domain, its missing parts supplied by reference TRBV19 and TRBJ2-1, is DGGITQSPKYLFRKEGQNVTLSCEQNLNHDAMYWYRQDPGQGLRLIYYSQIVNDFQKGDIAEGYSVSREKKESFPLTVTSAQKNPTAFYLCASTMGPRAEQFFGPGTRLTVL.

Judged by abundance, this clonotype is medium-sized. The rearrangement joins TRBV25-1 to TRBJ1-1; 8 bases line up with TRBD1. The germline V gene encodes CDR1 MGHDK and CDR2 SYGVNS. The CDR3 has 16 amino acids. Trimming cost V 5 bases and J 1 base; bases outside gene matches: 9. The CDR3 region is CASSPRQGRRNTEAFF. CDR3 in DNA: TGTGCCAGCAGTCCGAGACAGGGGAGAAGGAACACTGAAGCTTTCTTT. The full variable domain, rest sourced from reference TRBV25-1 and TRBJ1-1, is EADIYQTPRYLVIGTGKKITLECSQTMGHDKMYWYQQDPGMELHLIHYSYGVNSTEKGDLSSESTVSRIRTEHFPLTLESARPSHTSQYLCASSPRQGRRNTEAFFGQGTRLTVV.

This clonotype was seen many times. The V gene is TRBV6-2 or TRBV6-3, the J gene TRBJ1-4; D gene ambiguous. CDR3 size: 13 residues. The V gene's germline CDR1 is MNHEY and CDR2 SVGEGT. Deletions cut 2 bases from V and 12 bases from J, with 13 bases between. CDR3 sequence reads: CASSYGVAAELFF. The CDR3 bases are TGTGCCAGCAGTTACGGGGTGGCGGCGGAACTGTTTTTT.

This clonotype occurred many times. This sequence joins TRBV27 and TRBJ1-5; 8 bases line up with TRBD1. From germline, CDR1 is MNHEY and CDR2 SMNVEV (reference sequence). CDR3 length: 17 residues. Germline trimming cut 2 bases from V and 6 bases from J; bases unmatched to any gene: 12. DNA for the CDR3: TGTGCCAGCAGTTTAGGTGCTGGCAGGGGGCATGGTCAGCCCCAGCATTTT. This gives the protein CASSLGAGRGHGQPQHF.

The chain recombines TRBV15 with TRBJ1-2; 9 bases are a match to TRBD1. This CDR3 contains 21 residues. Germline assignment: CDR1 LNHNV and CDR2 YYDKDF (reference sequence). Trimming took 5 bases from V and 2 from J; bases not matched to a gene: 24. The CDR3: CATSGGTGLARVSIFNYGYTF. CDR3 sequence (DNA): TGTGCCACCAGCGGTGGGACAGGGCTGGCTAGGGTCTCCATCTTCAACTATGGCTACACCTTC.

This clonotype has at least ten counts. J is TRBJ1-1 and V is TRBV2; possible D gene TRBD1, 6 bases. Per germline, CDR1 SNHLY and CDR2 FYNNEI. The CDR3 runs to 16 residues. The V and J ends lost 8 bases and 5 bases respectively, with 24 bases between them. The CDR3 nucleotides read TGTGCCAGCCTAAAGGGACATACTTACTTGGGGACTGAAGCTTTCTTT. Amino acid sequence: CASLKGHTYLGTEAFF.

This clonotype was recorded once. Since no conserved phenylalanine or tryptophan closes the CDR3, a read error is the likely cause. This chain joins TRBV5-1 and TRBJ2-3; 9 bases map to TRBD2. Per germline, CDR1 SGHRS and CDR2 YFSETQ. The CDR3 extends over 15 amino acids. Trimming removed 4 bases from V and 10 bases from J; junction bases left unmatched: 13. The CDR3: CASSAGLARAEAQYY. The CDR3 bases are TGCGCCAGCAGCGCTGGACTAGCGCGCGCCGAGGCGCAGTATTAT.

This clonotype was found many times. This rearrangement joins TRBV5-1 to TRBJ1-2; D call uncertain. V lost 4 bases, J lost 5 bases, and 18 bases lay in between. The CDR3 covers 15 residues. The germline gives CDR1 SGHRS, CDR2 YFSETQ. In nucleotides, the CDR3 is TGCGCCAGCAGCCCCGAGATGGGAGCGACTTATGGCTACACCTTC. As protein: CASSPEMGATYGYTF.

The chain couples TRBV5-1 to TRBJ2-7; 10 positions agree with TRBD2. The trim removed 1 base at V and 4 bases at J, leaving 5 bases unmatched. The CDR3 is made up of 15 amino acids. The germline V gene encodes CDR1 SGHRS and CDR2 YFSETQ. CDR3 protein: CASSLWASGGYEQYF. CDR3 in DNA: TGCGCCAGCAGCTTGTGGGCTAGCGGGGGTTACGAGCAGTACTTC.

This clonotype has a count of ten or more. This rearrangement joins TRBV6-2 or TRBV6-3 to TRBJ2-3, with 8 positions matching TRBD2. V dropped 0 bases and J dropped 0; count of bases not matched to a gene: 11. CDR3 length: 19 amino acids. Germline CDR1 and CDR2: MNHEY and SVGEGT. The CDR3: CASSYSFQSGGISTDTQYF. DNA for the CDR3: TGTGCCAGCAGTTACTCGTTCCAAAGCGGGGGCATAAGCACAGATACGCAGTATTTT.

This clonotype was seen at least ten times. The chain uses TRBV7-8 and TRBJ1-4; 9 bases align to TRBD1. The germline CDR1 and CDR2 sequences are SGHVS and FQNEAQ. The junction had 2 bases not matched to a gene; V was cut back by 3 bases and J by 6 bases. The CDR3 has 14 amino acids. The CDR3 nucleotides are TGTGCCAGCAGCTTGGACAGGGGTGATGAAAAACTGTTTTTT. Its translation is CASSLDRGDEKLFF.

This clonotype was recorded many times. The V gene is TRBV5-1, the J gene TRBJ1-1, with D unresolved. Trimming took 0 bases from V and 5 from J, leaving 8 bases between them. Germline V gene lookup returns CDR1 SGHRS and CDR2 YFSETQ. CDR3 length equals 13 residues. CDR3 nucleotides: TGCGCCAGCAGCTTGGTCCCGGGGACTGAAGCTTTCTTT. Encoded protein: CASSLVPGTEAFF.

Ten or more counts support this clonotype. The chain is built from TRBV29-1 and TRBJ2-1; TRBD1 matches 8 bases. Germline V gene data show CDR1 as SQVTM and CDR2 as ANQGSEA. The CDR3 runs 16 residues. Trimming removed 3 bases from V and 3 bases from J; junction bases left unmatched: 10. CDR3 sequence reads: CSVDTRQGTIYNEQFF. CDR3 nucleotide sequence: TGCAGCGTTGACACTCGACAGGGGACGATCTACAATGAGCAGTTCTTC.

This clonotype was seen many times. The CDR3 sequence is CASSLFDEQFF. CDR3 in DNA: TGTGCCAGCAGCTTATTCGATGAGCAGTTCTTC. The chain has TRBV7-2 and TRBJ2-1; no clear D. CDR3 length equals 11 residues. The germline gives CDR1 SGHTA, CDR2 FQGNSA. Deletions cut 2 bases from V and 8 bases from J, with 4 bases between.

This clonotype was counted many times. CDR3 amino acids: CAIRASEDTQYF. CDR3 DNA sequence: TGTGCCATCAGGGCTAGCGAAGATACGCAGTATTTT. V is TRBV10-3 and J is TRBJ2-3; maybe TRBD2 (6 bases). The CDR3 length is 12 residues. Germline V gene lookup returns CDR1 ENHRY and CDR2 SYGVKD. Deletions cut 6 bases from V and 5 bases from J, with 9 bases between.

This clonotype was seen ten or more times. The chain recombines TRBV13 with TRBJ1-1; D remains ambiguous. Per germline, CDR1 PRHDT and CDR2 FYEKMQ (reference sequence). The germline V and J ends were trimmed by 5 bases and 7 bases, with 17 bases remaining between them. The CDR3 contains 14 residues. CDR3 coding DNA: TGTGCCAGCAGCCCCCGAGGACCTATTAATGAAGCTTTCTTT. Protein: CASSPRGPINEAFF.

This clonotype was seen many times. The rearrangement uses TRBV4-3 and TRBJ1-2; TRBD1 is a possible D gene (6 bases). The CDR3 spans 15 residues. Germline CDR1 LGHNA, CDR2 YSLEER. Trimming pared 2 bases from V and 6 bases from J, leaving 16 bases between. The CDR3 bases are TGCGCCAGCAGCCAACGGGGGCAGGGTAAAGATGGCTACACCTTC. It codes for CASSQRGQGKDGYTF.

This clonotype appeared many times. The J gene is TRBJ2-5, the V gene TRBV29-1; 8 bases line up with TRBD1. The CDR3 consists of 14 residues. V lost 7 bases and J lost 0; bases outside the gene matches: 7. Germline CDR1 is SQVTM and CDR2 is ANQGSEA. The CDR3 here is CSARQGPYQETQYF. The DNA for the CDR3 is TGCAGCGCCAGACAGGGGCCGTACCAAGAGACCCAGTACTTC.

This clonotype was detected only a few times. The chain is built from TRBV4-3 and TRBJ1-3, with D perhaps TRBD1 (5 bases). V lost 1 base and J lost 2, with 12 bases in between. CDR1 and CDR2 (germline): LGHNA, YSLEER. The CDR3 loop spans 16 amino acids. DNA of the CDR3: TGCGCCAGCAGCCAAGGGGTGGGGCAGGCTGGAAACACCATATATTTT. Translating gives CASSQGVGQAGNTIYF.